The clone carrying this T cell receptor (beta chain) turned up a few times. This sample was included in a study of T cells after yellow fever vaccination. Study-wide background: Researchers used SMART-Seq v4 Ultra Low Input to prepare fractions that had low cell numbers.

TCRdb reprocessed the 5' RACE reads with MiXCR, giving one entry per CDR3 protein. This table holds approximately 600,000 distinct CDR3 sequences, 9% to 15% found once. Germline assignment: CDR1 KGHDR and CDR2 SFDVKD. Between the trimmed V and J ends, which lost 0 bases and 0 bases, there was a span of 12 bases. This CDR3 has 17 residues. The chain combines TRBV24-1 with TRBJ2-3, with D hard to call. The sequence was collected from a man under 40 who received the YFV17D yellow fever vaccine. Material: PBMCs, obtained on the day of the yellow fever booster vaccination. The CDR3: CATSDLAPKSSTDTQYF. CDR3 in DNA: TGTGCCACCAGTGATTTGGCCCCTAAGAGCAGCACAGATACGCAGTATTTT.